The sequence of this T cell receptor beta chain was determined in a study of T-cell memory formation after mild COVID-19. Overall study results and limits: The appearance of some responding clones in pre-infection memory suggested that cross-reactive memory joined. Day 15 to 85 contracting clones showed balanced CD4/CD8; day 15 to 37 expanders favored CD4+. Shrinking CD4+ clones were chiefly CM and EM; CD8+ ones were chiefly EMRA.

In regard to this clonotype: Its specificity is unknown.

Using constant-segment primers, 5'RACE produced TCR alpha and TCR beta cDNA libraries carrying sample barcodes and UMIs. Using its own MiXCR run on the 5' RACE reads, TCRdb lists one record per CDR3 protein. The sample includes over 500,000 distinct CDR3 sequences, 15% to 20% of them seen just once. This receptor was obtained from an adult woman who had mild COVID-19 (a few samples of this study predate the infection). Cell type and time point are not known. The sequenced sample consisted of PBMCs or a T cell subset sorted from them (not recorded which).

CDR3 nucleotides: TGCGCCAGCAGCTCGGGGACAGTGGCTTTCTTT. Translation: CASSSGTVAFF. The gene calls are TRBV5-1 and TRBJ1-1; 7 nucleotides align to TRBD1. Germline trimming cut 3 bases from V and 11 bases from J; bases unmatched to any gene: 4. CDR1 and CDR2 (germline): SGHRS, YFSETQ. The CDR3 is 11 amino acids.